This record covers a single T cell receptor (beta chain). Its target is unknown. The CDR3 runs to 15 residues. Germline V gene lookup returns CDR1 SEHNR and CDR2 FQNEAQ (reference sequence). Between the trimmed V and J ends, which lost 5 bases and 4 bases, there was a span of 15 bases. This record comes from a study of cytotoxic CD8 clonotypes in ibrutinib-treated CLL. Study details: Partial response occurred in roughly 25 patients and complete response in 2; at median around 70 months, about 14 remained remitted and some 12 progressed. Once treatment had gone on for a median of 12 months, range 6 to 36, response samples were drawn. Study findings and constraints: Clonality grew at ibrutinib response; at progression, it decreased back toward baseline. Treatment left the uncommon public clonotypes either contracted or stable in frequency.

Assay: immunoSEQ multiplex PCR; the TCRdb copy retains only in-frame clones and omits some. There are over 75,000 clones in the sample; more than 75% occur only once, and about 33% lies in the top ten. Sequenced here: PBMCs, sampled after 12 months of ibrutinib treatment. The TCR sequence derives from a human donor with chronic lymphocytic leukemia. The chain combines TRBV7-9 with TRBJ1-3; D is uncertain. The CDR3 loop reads CASSLSLTSGNTIYF. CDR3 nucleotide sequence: TGTGCCAGCAGCCTTAGTTTAACCTCAGGAAACACCATATATTTT.